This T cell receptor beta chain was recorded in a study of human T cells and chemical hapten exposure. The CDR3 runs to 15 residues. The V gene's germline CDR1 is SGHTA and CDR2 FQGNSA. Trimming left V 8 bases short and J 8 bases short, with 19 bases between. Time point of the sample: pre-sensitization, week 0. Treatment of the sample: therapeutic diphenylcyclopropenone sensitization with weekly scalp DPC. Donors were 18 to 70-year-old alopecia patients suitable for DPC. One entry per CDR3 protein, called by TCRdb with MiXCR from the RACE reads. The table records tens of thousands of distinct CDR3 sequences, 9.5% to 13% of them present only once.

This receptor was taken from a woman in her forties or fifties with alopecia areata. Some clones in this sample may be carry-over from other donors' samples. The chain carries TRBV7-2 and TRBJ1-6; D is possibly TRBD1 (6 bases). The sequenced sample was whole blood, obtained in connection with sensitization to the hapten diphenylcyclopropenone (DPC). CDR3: CASSRDGQKDSPLHF. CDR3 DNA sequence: TGTGCCAGCTCGCGGGACGGACAGAAAGATTCACCCCTCCACTTT.